This entry lists 3 T cell receptor beta chains sequenced from one sample in a study of T-cell reconstitution after alpha-beta-depleted transplantation in children. The authors prepared the TCRbeta library with unique molecular identifiers. Each CDR3 protein gets one entry after TCRdb re-called the PCR reads with MiXCR. This table holds about 200,000 distinct CDR3 sequences, around 5.9% found once. The starting material was PBMCs, obtained before TCRalphabeta/CD19-depleted stem cell transplant. These receptors were taken from a girl less than two years old with combined immunodeficiency, due to receive a stem cell transplant.

Many counts were recorded for this clonotype. The chain employs TRBV29-1 and TRBJ2-7, with no clear D. V shed 5 bases and J shed 5 bases, with 13 bases lying between them. The CDR3 runs to 12 residues. Germline CDR1 SQVTM, CDR2 ANQGSEA. CDR3 in amino acids: CSVYLHTNEQYF. The CDR3 DNA follows: TGCAGCGTTTATCTTCATACCAACGAGCAGTACTTC.

This clonotype was detected many times. The rearrangement joins TRBV6-2 or TRBV6-3 to TRBJ2-3; D is perhaps TRBD2 (6 bases). Germline loops: CDR1 MNHEY, CDR2 SVGEGT. The length of the CDR3 is 15 residues. V was shortened by 6 bases and J by 0 bases, with 13 bases between the two germline ends. The CDR3 protein is CASSQGLISTDTQYF. CDR3 nucleotide sequence: TGTGCCAGCAGCCAAGGACTAATAAGCACAGATACGCAGTATTTT.

A remark on this clonotype: A much larger clone lies one base from this, so it may be a read error. Since the CDR3 does not end with the conserved phenylalanine or tryptophan, this likely comes from a read error. The chain combines TRBV20-1 with TRBJ2-7; weak D call: TRBD1 (6 bases). V was shortened by 5 bases and J by 5 bases, with 19 bases between the two germline ends. The CDR3 contains 14 residues. Germline V gene data show CDR1 as DFQATT and CDR2 as SNEGSKA (reference sequence). Here the CDR3 DNA reads TGCAGTGCTTCCCCGACAGGATTTCGCGACGAGCAGTACTTA. Encoded protein: CSASPTGFRDEQYL.